Listed here are 32 T cell receptor beta chains from one sample, sequenced in a study of blood T cell repertoires in COVID-19. Clones were read by immunoSEQ multiplex PCR, and TCRdb kept only the in-frame ones, dropping some. The sample records more than 110,000 clones, 70% to 80% being singletons. The sample taken for sequencing was peripheral blood. The receptor set was obtained from a woman aged 50 to 60 with active or convalescent COVID-19.

The chain carries TRBV19 and TRBJ2-5; D ambiguous. Germline-derived CDR1 and CDR2 are LNHDA and SQIVND (reference sequence). Between the trimmed V and J ends, which lost 9 bases and 1 base, there was a span of 12 bases. There are 13 residues in the CDR3. The CDR3 protein is CASRASVQETQYF. CDR3 bases: TGTGCCAGCCGAGCTTCGGTCCAAGAGACCCAGTACTTC.

The V gene is TRBV28, the J gene TRBJ1-2; maybe TRBD1 (6 bases). The CDR3 has 15 amino acids. Trimming shortened V by 8 bases and J by 8 bases, and 24 bases separated the two germline ends. Germline V gives CDR1 MDHEN, CDR2 SYDVKM. The chain's CDR3 is CASLTWTRGAQGYTF. CDR3 nucleotides: TGTGCCAGCCTAACCTGGACCAGGGGCGCCCAGGGCTACACCTTC.

This chain links TRBV6-1 with TRBJ1-2; TRBD1 is a possible D gene (5 bases). Per the germline V gene, CDR1 is MNHNS and CDR2 is SASEGT. This CDR3 comprises 15 residues. With 2 bases removed from V and 10 bases from J, the gap between germline ends came to 20 bases. As DNA, the CDR3 is TGTGCCAGCAGTGAAACGGGAGGGGATGACTTTCACTACACCTTC. This encodes CASSETGGDDFHYTF.

This clone was observed a few times. J is TRBJ2-1 and V is TRBV5-6, with D perhaps matching TRBD1 (6 bases). The CDR3 has 16 amino acids. With 2 bases removed from V and 4 bases from J, the gap between germline ends came to 16 bases. Germline V CDR1 and CDR2: SGHDT, YYEEEE. The CDR3 protein is CASSLLSTGSYNEQFF. CDR3 nucleotides: TGTGCCAGCAGCTTATTGTCGACAGGATCTTACAATGAGCAGTTCTTC.

This chain links TRBV7-8 with TRBJ1-2; unclear D gene. The CDR3 is made up of 12 amino acids. Germline values: CDR1 SGHVS, CDR2 FQNEAQ. V was clipped by 5 bases and J by 7 bases, with 11 bases between them. In DNA, the CDR3 is TGTGCCAGCAGCCGTCGAGAGGCTGGCTACACCTTC. Residues: CASSRREAGYTF.

V gene TRBV30 combines with J gene TRBJ1-2; D is ambiguous. The CDR3 spans 13 residues. Trimming removed 3 bases from V and 4 bases from J, with 12 bases in between. Germline V gives CDR1 GTSNPN, CDR2 SVGIG (reference sequence). The CDR3 coding sequence is TGTGCCTGGAGCCTGTTGGGCTCCTATGGCTACACCTTC. This encodes CAWSLLGSYGYTF.

The chain recombines TRBV5-1 with TRBJ2-2; D possibly corresponds to TRBD1 (5 bases). Germline V gene data show CDR1 as SGHRS and CDR2 as YFSETQ. V was trimmed by 0 bases and J by 1 base, leaving 10 bases between them. This CDR3 contains 16 residues. In DNA form, the CDR3 reads TGCGCCAGCAGCTTGGTGCCCGACAGGAACACCGGGGAGCTGTTTTTT. Translation gives CASSLVPDRNTGELFF. Filled out from reference TRBV5-1 and TRBJ2-2, the complete variable domain reads KAGVTQTPRYLIKTRGQQVTLSCSPISGHRSVSWYQQTPGQGLQFLFEYFSETQRNKGNFPGRFSGRQFSNSRSEMNVSTLELGDSALYLCASSLVPDRNTGELFFGEGSRLTVL.

J is TRBJ1-1 and V is TRBV7-3; D remains ambiguous. Per germline, CDR1 SGHTA and CDR2 FQGTGA. This CDR3 is built from 13 residues. V lost 5 bases and J lost 3, with 10 bases in between. CDR3: CASSPHPDTEAFF. For the CDR3, the DNA is TGTGCCAGCAGCCCCCACCCGGACACTGAAGCTTTCTTT.

This clone was counted once. The chain employs TRBV6-6 and TRBJ1-2, with TRBD1 matching over 10 bases. CDR3 length: 15 residues. Looked up from germline, CDR1 is MNHNY and CDR2 is SVGAGI (reference sequence). J was trimmed by 9 bases and V by 2 bases; bases with no gene match: 9. The CDR3 spells CASSYGTGDKDSYTF. CDR3 DNA sequence: TGTGCCAGCAGTTACGGGACAGGGGACAAAGACAGCTACACCTTC.

J is TRBJ2-3 and V is TRBV12-3 or TRBV12-4; D is ambiguous. Trimming took 5 bases from V and 3 from J, leaving 9 bases between them. The CDR3 has 13 amino acids. The chain's CDR3 is CASSLRVTDTQYF. CDR3 coding DNA: TGTGCCAGCAGTCTACGGGTGACAGATACGCAGTATTTT.

The rearrangement links TRBV29-1 to TRBJ2-1; D call uncertain. The germline V gene encodes CDR1 SQVTM and CDR2 ANQGSEA. V was trimmed by 7 bases and J by 3 bases, leaving 13 bases between them. The CDR3 is made up of 13 amino acids. This chain's CDR3 is CSATTKDYNEQFF. CDR3 bases: TGCAGCGCTACTACCAAAGACTACAATGAGCAGTTCTTC.

The chain has TRBV6-1 and TRBJ1-3; D perhaps matches TRBD1 (6 bases). V dropped 2 bases and J dropped 3 bases, with 8 bases sitting between them. CDR1 is MNHNS, CDR2 SASEGT, per germline. The CDR3 sequence is 14 residues long. The CDR3 coding sequence is TGTGCCAGCAGTGAACTCAGGGGTGGAAACACCATATATTTT. Amino acids: CASSELRGGNTIYF.

The genes are TRBV3-1 (or the pseudogene TRBV3-2) and TRBJ1-5; D might be TRBD1 (5 bases). With 1 base removed from V and 4 bases from J, the gap between germline ends came to 5 bases. Germline V gene data show CDR1 as LGHDT and CDR2 as YNNKEL (reference sequence). The CDR3 contains 13 residues. The CDR3 DNA is TGTGCCAGCAGCCAAGCAGGGAATCAGCCCCAGCATTTT. Its translation is CASSQAGNQPQHF.

The J gene is TRBJ2-5, the V gene TRBV19; D may be TRBD2 (7 bases). This CDR3 region has 18 residues. CDR1 is LNHDA and CDR2 is SQIVND in the germline V gene (reference sequence). Trimming left V 5 bases short and J 5 bases short, with 27 bases between. CDR3 in DNA: TGTGCCAGTAGTCCCCCTGGTGGGGGGGCAGGGGATGGGGAGACCCAGTACTTC. It codes for CASSPPGGGAGDGETQYF.

The rearrangement joins TRBV19 to TRBJ1-5; D perhaps matches TRBD1 (6 bases). V was shortened by 8 bases and J by 6 bases, with 17 bases between the two germline ends. The germline V gene has CDR1 LNHDA and CDR2 SQIVND (reference sequence). The CDR3 runs 14 residues. CDR3 sequence (DNA): TGTGCCAGTTGGAACAGGGCTACAGGTCAGCCCCAGCATTTT. It yields the protein CASWNRATGQPQHF.

CDR3 amino acids: CASSLGSGGSGEQYF. CDR3 nucleotides: TGCGCCAGCAGCTTGGGATCGGGCGGGTCGGGCGAGCAGTACTTC. The genes are TRBV5-1 and TRBJ2-7; weak D call: TRBD2 (5 bases). CDR3 length equals 15 residues. In germline, CDR1 is SGHRS, CDR2 YFSETQ. V shed 0 bases and J shed 6 bases, with 16 bases lying between them.

The V call is TRBV21-1, the J call TRBJ1-6. TRBV21-1 is termed a pseudogene. This CDR3 region has 19 residues. In DNA form, the CDR3 reads TGTGCCAGCAGCAAAGTCGGTGGGACTCCTGCCTCCTATAATTCACCCCTCCACTTT. As protein: CASSKVGGTPASYNSPLHF.

The rearrangement joins TRBV30 to TRBJ2-1; 12 bases line up with TRBD2. Germline values: CDR1 GTSNPN, CDR2 SVGIG (reference sequence). The CDR3 totals 18 residues. Trimming cost V 0 bases and J 8 bases; bases outside gene matches: 14. The CDR3 spells CAWSVRVTSGRGRDEQFF. The CDR3 DNA reads as TGTGCCTGGAGTGTACGTGTGACTAGCGGGAGAGGTAGAGATGAGCAGTTCTTC.

The chain links TRBV5-8 to TRBJ1-5, with D maybe TRBD1 (5 bases). V dropped 4 bases and J dropped 6 bases, with 20 bases sitting between them. The CDR3 sequence is 16 residues long. Germline CDR1 is SGHTS and CDR2 is YDEGEE. The CDR3 here is CASSDTTPRVTQPQHF. CDR3 nucleotides: TGTGCCAGCAGCGACACAACCCCCAGGGTTACTCAGCCCCAGCATTTT.

The chain carries TRBV10-1 and TRBJ1-4; no firm D call. V shed 2 bases and J shed 8 bases, with 15 bases lying between them. There are 15 residues in the CDR3. Germline-derived CDR1 and CDR2 are WNHNN and SYGVQD (reference sequence). In nucleotides, the CDR3 is TGCGCCAGCAGTGAGCCGTCGGGGTGGAGGGAAAAACTGTTTTTT. This codes for CASSEPSGWREKLFF.

The J gene is TRBJ2-7, the V gene TRBV4-3; the match to TRBD1 covers 9 bases. The CDR3 is 14 residues long. V shed 5 bases, J shed 6 bases, and the junction held 8 bases outside the gene matches. CDR1 LGHNA and CDR2 YSLEER come from the germline V gene. The CDR3, as DNA: TGCGCCAGCAGCTTGTGGGACAGGGATGGCGAGCAGTACTTC. Amino acids: CASSLWDRDGEQYF.

The rearrangement joins TRBV3-1 (or the pseudogene TRBV3-2) to TRBJ1-2; the match to TRBD1 covers 9 bases. Germline V gene data show CDR1 as LGHDT and CDR2 as YNNKEL (reference sequence). The CDR3 totals 15 residues. V was clipped by 1 base and J by 4 bases; unmatched bases: 4. The DNA of the CDR3 is TGTGCCAGCAGCCAAGCGGGACAGGGCCTCTATGGCTACACCTTC. Residues: CASSQAGQGLYGYTF.

The table lists this clone with a count of one. This CDR3 reads CASSLGQGAHNEQFF. The CDR3 nucleotides are TGCGCCAGCAGCTTGGGGCAGGGGGCTCACAATGAGCAGTTCTTC. The chain uses TRBV5-1 and TRBJ2-1, with TRBD1 matching over 8 bases. The J segment lost 5 bases and the V segment lost 0 bases, leaving 4 bases of the junction unmatched. This CDR3 is 15 amino acids long. Germline CDR1 is SGHRS and CDR2 is YFSETQ.

J is TRBJ1-1 and V is TRBV7-2, with a tentative D call TRBD1 (6 bases). CDR3 size: 14 residues. Germline V gives CDR1 SGHTA, CDR2 FQGNSA. V shed 5 bases and J shed 6 bases, with 16 bases lying between them. DNA of the CDR3: TGTGCCAGCAGCCTCCTCAGGGGTAGTGCTGAAGCTTTCTTT. Its translation: CASSLLRGSAEAFF.

V and J are TRBV7-9 and TRBJ2-3; D is ambiguous. Trimming took 6 bases from V and 4 from J, leaving 8 bases between them. CDR3 size: 12 residues. The V gene's germline CDR1 is SEHNR and CDR2 FQNEAQ (reference sequence). As DNA, the CDR3 is TGTGCCAGCAGTTGGAGCGCAGATACGCAGTATTTT. It translates to CASSWSADTQYF.

V is TRBV6-2 or TRBV6-3 and J is TRBJ1-1; 12 bases align to TRBD1. Germline V gene data show CDR1 as MNHEY and CDR2 as SVGEGT. The CDR3 contains 18 residues. V dropped 0 bases and J dropped 4; count of bases not matched to a gene: 9. CDR3 in DNA: TGTGCCAGCAGTTACTCTCGAGGGACAGGGGGCTTCGGCACTGAAGCTTTCTTT. This encodes CASSYSRGTGGFGTEAFF.

The V and J genes are TRBV16 and TRBJ2-5; the D is unclear. Trimming cost V 0 bases and J 1 base, with 6 bases left between them. The CDR3 is made up of 14 amino acids. Germline CDR1 reads KGHSY; CDR2 reads FQNENV. CDR3 DNA sequence: TGTGCCAGCAGCCAATCTCCAGGCCAAGAGACCCAGTACTTC. This codes for CASSQSPGQETQYF.

The rearrangement uses TRBV28 and TRBJ1-5, with D possibly matching TRBD1 (5 bases). V was shortened by 9 bases and J by 2 bases, with 8 bases between the two germline ends. This CDR3 is 12 amino acids long. The germline V gene has CDR1 MDHEN and CDR2 SYDVKM. Here the CDR3 DNA reads TGTGCCAGTTCGGGGGGCAATCAGCCCCAGCATTTT. This encodes CASSGGNQPQHF.

This clone was picked up one time. The gene calls are TRBV30 and TRBJ1-3; D is unclear. V lost 8 bases and J lost 4, with 9 bases in between. The germline V gene encodes CDR1 GTSNPN and CDR2 SVGIG (reference sequence). The CDR3 loop spans 11 amino acids. CDR3 loop: CALGPGNTIYF. DNA of the CDR3: TGTGCCCTGGGCCCCGGAAACACCATATATTTT.

The rearrangement links TRBV6-6 to TRBJ1-3; perhaps TRBD1 as D (5 bases). Looked up from germline, CDR1 is MNHNY and CDR2 is SVGAGI (reference sequence). V was cut by 5 bases and J by 7 bases, with 9 bases left in between. CDR3 length equals 12 residues. The CDR3 is CASSTQGNTIYF. The CDR3 DNA sequence: TGTGCCAGCAGTACCCAGGGTAACACCATATATTTT.

The chain has TRBV27 and TRBJ1-4; TRBD1 agrees at 7 bases. Germline assignment: CDR1 MNHEY and CDR2 SMNVEV (reference sequence). V was pared by 2 bases and J by 3 bases, with 0 bases of the junction left unmatched. The CDR3 totals 14 residues. The CDR3 protein is CASSLQGANEKLFF. CDR3 in DNA: TGTGCCAGCAGTTTACAGGGGGCTAATGAAAAACTGTTTTTT.

The V and J genes are TRBV5-4 and TRBJ1-2, with 8 bases that match TRBD1. The trim removed 0 bases at V and 3 bases at J, leaving 10 bases unmatched. CDR3 length equals 17 residues. Per germline, CDR1 SGHNT and CDR2 YYREEE (reference sequence). The CDR3: CASSLGIQGAGDYGYTF. CDR3 coding DNA: TGTGCCAGCAGCTTGGGTATCCAGGGGGCCGGGGACTATGGCTACACCTTC.